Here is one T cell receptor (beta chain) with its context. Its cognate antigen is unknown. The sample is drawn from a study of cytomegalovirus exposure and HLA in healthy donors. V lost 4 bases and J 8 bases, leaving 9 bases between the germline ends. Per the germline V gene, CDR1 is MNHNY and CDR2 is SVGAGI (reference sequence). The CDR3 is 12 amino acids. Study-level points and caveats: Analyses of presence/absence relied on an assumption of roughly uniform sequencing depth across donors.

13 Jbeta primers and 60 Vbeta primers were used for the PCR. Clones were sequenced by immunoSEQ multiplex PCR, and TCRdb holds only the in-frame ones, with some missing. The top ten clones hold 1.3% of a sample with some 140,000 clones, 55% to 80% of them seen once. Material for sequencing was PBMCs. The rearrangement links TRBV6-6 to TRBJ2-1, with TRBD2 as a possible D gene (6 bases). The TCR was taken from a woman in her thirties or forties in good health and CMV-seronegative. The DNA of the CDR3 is TGTGCCAGCAGTTTATCGGGAGATGAGCAGTTCTTC. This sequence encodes CASSLSGDEQFF.